This T cell receptor beta chain is drawn from a study of T-cell reconstitution after alpha-beta-depleted transplantation in children. The TCRbeta library was prepared with unique molecular identifiers. TCRdb processed the PCR reads anew with MiXCR; each CDR3 protein has one entry. The table includes just over 70,000 distinct CDR3 sequences, roughly 6.6% detected once. This clonotype was detected ten times or more. V lost 3 bases, J lost 0 bases, and 8 bases lay in between. Looked up from germline, CDR1 is SGHRS and CDR2 is YFSETQ. There are 14 residues in the CDR3. Source: PBMCs from the stem cell graft donor, taken from the stem cell graft. The TCR comes from a human donor who donated a stem cell graft to a child with acute lymphoblastic leukemia. V is TRBV5-1 and J is TRBJ2-3, with D perhaps TRBD1 or TRBD2 (5 bases each). CDR3 loop: CASSSGRSTDTQYF. The CDR3, as DNA: TGCGCCAGCAGCTCGGGACGGAGCACAGATACGCAGTATTTT.